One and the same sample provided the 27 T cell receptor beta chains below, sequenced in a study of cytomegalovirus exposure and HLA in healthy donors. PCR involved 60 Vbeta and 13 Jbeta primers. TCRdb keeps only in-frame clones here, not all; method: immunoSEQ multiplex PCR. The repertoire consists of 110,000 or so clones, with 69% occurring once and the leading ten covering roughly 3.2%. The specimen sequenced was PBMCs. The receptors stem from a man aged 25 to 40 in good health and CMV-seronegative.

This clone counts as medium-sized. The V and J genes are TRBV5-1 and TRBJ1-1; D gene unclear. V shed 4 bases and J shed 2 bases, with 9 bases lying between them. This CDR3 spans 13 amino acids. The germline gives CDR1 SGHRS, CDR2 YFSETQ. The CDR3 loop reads CASSQNSNTEAFF. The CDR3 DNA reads TGCGCCAGCAGCCAAAATAGCAACACTGAAGCTTTCTTT.

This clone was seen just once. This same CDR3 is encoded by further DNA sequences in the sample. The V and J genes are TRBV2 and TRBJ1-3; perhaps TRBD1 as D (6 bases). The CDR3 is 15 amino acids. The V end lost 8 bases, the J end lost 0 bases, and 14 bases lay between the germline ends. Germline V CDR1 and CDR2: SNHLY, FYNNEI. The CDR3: CASGLDSSSGNTIYF. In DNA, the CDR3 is TGTGCCAGCGGCCTGGACAGTAGCTCTGGAAACACCATATATTTT. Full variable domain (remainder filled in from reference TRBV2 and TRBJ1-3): EPEVTQTPSHQVTQMGQEVILRCVPISNHLYFYWYRQILGQKVEFLVSFYNNEISEKSEIFDDQFSVERPDGSNFTLKIRSTKLEDSAMYFCASGLDSSSGNTIYFGEGSWLTVV.

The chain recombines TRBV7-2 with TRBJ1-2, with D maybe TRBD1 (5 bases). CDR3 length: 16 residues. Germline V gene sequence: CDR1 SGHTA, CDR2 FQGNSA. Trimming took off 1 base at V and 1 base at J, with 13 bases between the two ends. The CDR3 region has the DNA TGTGCCAGCAGCTTAGAGGGGCAGGGCGGTAACTATGGCTACACCTTC. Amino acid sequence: CASSLEGQGGNYGYTF.

CDR3 region: CASSLPGQGTYNEQFF. The CDR3 coding sequence is TGTGCCAGCAGTTTACCGGGACAGGGGACATACAATGAGCAGTTCTTC. The V and J genes are TRBV28 and TRBJ2-1; the match to TRBD1 covers 10 bases. The J segment lost 4 bases and the V segment lost 2 bases, leaving 5 bases of the junction unmatched. The CDR3 covers 16 residues. Germline V gene data show CDR1 as MDHEN and CDR2 as SYDVKM.

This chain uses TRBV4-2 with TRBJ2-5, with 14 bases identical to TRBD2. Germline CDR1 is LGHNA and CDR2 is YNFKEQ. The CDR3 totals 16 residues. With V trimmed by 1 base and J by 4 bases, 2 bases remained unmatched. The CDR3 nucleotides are TGTGCCAGCAGCCAAGCTGGGACTAGCGGGAGAGAGACCCAGTACTTC. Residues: CASSQAGTSGRETQYF.

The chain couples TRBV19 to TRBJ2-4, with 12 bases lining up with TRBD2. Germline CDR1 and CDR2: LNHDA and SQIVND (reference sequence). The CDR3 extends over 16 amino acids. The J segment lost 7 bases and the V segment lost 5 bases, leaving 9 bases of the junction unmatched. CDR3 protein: CASSLGGLAGGNIQYF. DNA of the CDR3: TGTGCCAGTAGTCTGGGAGGGCTAGCGGGGGGGAACATTCAGTACTTC.

CDR3 protein: CSVDSRGSGYTF. Here the CDR3 DNA reads TGCAGCGTTGATTCCAGGGGTAGTGGCTACACCTTC. The chain couples TRBV29-1 to TRBJ1-2; D might be TRBD1 (6 bases). V was cut by 3 bases and J by 7 bases, with 12 bases left in between. This CDR3 region has 12 residues. Germline V gene lookup returns CDR1 SQVTM and CDR2 ANQGSEA.

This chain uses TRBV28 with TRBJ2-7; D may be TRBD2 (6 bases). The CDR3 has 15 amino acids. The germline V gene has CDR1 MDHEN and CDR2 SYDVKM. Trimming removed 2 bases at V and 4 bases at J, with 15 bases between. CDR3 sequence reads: CASSLGGQGRYEQYF. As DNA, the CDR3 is TGTGCCAGCAGTTTAGGAGGGCAGGGAAGGTACGAGCAGTACTTC.

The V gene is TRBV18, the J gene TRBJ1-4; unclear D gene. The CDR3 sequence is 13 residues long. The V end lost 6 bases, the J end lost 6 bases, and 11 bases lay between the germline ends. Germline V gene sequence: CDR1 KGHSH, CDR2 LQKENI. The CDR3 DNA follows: TGTGCCAGCTCTCCCGGGTTGTATGAAAAACTGTTTTTT. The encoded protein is CASSPGLYEKLFF. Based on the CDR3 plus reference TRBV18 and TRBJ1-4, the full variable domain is NAGVMQNPRHLVRRRGQEARLRCSPMKGHSHVYWYRQLPEEGLKFMVYLQKENIIDESGMPKERFSAEFPKEGPSILRIQQVVRGDSAAYFCASSPGLYEKLFFGSGTQLSVL.

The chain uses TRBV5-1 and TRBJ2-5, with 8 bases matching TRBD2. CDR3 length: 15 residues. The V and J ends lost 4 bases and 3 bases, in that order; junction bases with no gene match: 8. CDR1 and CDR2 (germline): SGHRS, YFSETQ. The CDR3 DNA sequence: TGCGCCAGCAGCCCGTTCCTAGCGGGCGAAGAGACCCAGTACTTC. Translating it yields CASSPFLAGEETQYF.

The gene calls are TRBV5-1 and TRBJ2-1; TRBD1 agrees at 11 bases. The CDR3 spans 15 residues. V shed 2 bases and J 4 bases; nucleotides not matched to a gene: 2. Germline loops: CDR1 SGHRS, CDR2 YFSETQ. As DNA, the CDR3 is TGCGCCAGCAGCTTCCGGGACAGGGGGTACAATGAGCAGTTCTTC. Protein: CASSFRDRGYNEQFF.

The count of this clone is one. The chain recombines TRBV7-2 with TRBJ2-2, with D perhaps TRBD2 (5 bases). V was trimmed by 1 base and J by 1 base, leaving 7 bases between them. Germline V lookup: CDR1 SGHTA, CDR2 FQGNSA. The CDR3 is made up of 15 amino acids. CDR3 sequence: CASSLVGENTGELFF. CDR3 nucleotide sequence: TGTGCCAGCAGCTTAGTCGGGGAGAACACCGGGGAGCTGTTTTTT.

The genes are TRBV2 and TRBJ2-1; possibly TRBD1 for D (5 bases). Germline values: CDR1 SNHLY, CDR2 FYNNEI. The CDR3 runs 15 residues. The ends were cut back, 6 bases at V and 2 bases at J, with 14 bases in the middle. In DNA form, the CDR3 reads TGTGCCAGCAGGCCCCGAAAGGGGACCTACAATGAGCAGTTCTTC. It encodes CASRPRKGTYNEQFF.

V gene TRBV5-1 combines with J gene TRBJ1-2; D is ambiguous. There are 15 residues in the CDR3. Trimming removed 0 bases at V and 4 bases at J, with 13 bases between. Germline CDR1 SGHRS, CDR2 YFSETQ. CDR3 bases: TGCGCCAGCAGCTTGGAACCGAGGAGCGGCTATGGCTACACCTTC. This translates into CASSLEPRSGYGYTF.

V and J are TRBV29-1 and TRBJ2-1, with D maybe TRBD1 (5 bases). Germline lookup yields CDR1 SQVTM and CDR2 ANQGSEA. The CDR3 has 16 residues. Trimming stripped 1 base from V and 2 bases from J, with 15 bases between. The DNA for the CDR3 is TGCAGCGTTGAAGGTAGGGGTTCGACAACCTACAATGAGCAGTTCTTC. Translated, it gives CSVEGRGSTTYNEQFF.

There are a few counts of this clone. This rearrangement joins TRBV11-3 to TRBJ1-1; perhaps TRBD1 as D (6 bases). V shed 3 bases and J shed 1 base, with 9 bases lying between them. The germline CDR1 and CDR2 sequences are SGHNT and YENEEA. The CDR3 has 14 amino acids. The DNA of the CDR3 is TGTGCCAGCAGCTTCACAGGGACGAACACTGAAGCTTTCTTT. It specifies CASSFTGTNTEAFF.

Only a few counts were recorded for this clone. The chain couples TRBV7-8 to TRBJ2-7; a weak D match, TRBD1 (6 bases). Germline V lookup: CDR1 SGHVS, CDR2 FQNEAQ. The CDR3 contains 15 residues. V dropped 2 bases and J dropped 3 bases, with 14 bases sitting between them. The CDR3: CASSLIPTGNYEQYF. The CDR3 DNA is TGTGCCAGCAGCTTAATCCCCACAGGGAACTACGAGCAGTACTTC.

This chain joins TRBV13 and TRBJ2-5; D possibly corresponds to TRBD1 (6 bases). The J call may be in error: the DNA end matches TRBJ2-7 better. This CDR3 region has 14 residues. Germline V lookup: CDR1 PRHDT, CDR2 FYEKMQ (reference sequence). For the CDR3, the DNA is TGTGCCAGCAGCGGCACAGGGAAGACCTACGAGCAGTACTTC. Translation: CASSGTGKTYEQYF.

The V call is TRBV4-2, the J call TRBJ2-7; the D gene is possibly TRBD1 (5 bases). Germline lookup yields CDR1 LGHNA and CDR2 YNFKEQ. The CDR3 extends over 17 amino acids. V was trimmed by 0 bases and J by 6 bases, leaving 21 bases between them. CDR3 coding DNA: TGTGCCAGCAGCCAAGAAAGGGGCCTTCCGACGGCCGTCGAGCAGTACTTC. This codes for CASSQERGLPTAVEQYF.

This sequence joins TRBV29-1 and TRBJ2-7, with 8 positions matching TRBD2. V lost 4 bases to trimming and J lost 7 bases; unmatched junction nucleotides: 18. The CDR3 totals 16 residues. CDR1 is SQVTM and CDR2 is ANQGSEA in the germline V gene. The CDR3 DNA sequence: TGCAGCGTTGGAGGGGGAGGGCGGGAGGCGGTTAAAGAGCAGTACTTC. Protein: CSVGGGGREAVKEQYF.

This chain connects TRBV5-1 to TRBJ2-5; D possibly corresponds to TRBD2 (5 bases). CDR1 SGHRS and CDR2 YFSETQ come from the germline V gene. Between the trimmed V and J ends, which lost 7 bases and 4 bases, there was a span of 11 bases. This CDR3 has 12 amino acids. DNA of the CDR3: TGCGCCAGCCAGGACTCCTCAGAGACCCAGTACTTC. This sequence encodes CASQDSSETQYF.

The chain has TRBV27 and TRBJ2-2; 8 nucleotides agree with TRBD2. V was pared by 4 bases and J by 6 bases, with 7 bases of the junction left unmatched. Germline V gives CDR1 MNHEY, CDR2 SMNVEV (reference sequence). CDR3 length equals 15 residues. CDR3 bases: TGTGCCAGCAGTTCGGCTAGCGGGTTAGCCGGGGAGCTGTTTTTT. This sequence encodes CASSSASGLAGELFF.

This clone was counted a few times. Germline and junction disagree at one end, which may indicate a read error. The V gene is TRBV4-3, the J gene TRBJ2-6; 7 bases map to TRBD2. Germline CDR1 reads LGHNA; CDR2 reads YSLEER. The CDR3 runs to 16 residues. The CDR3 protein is CASSPGGGSGANGLTF. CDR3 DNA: TGCGCCAGCAGCCCCGGGGGAGGGTCTGGGGCCAACGGCCTGACTTTC.

The DNA for the CDR3 is TGTGCCAGTAGTAGACCAGGACAGGGGGCGACTGAAGCTTTCTTT. It encodes CASSRPGQGATEAFF. The rearrangement joins TRBV6-1 to TRBJ1-1, with TRBD1 matching over 11 bases. Germline V gene sequence: CDR1 MNHNS, CDR2 SASEGT. V trimming: 9 bases; J trimming: 5 bases; junction bases outside the gene matches: 11. The CDR3 spans 15 residues.

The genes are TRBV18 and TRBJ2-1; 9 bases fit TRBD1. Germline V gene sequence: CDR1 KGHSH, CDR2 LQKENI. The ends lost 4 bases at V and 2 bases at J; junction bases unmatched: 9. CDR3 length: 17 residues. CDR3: CASSLARTGVTYNEQFF. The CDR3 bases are TGTGCCAGCTCACTCGCCCGGACAGGGGTGACCTACAATGAGCAGTTCTTC.

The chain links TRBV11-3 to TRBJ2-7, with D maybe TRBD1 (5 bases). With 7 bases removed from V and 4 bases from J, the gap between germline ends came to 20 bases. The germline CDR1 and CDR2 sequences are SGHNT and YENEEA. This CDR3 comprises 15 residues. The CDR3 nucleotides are TGTGCCAGCAAGCCAGGGAACGAACTGAATTACGAGCAGTACTTC. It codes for CASKPGNELNYEQYF.

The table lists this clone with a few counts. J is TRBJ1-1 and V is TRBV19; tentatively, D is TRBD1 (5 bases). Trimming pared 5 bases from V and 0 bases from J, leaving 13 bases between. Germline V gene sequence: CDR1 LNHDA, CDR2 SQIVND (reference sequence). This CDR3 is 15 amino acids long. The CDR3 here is CASSPSTVMNTEAFF. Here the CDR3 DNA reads TGTGCCAGTAGTCCGTCGACAGTTATGAACACTGAAGCTTTCTTT.